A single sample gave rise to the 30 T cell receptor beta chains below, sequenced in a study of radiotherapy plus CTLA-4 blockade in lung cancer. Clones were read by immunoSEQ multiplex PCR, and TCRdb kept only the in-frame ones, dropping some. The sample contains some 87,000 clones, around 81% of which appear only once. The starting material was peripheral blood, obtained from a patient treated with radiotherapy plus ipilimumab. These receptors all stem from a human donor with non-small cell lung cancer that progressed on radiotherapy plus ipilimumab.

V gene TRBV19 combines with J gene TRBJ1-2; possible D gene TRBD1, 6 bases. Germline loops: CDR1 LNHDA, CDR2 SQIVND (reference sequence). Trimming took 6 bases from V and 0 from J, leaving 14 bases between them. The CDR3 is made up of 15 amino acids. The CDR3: CASRGGANPNYGYTF. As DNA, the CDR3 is TGTGCCAGTAGGGGGGGGGCAAACCCTAACTATGGCTACACCTTC.

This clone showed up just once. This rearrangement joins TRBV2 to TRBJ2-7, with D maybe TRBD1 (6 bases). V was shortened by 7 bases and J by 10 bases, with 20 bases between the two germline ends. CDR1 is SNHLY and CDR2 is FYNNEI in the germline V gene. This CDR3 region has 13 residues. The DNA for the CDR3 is TGTGCCAGCAAAGGGACACCCCGATACAACCAGTACTTC. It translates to CASKGTPRYNQYF. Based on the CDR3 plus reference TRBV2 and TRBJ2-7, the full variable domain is EPEVTQTPSHQVTQMGQEVILRCVPISNHLYFYWYRQILGQKVEFLVSFYNNEISEKSEIFDDQFSVERPDGSNFTLKIRSTKLEDSAMYFCASKGTPRYNQYFGPGTRLTVT.

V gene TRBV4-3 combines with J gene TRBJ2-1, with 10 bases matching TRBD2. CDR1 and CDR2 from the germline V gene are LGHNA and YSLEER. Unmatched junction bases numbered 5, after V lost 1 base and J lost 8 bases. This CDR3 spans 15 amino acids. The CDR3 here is CASSQGSGGRDEQFF. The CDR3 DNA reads TGCGCCAGCAGCCAAGGTAGCGGGGGGAGGGATGAGCAGTTCTTC.

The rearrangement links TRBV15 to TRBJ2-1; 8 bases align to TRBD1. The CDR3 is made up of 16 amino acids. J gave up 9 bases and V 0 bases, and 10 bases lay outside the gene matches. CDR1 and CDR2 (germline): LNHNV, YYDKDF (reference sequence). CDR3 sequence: CATSREPGQGSAEQFF. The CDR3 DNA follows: TGTGCCACCAGCAGAGAACCAGGACAGGGTTCCGCTGAGCAGTTCTTC.

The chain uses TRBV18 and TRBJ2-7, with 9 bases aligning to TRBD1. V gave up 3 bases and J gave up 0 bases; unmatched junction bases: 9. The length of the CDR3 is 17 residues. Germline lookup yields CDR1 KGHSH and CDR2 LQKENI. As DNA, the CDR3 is TGTGCCAGCTCACCCGTGAGAGGACAGGGGTTCTCCTACGAGCAGTACTTC. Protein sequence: CASSPVRGQGFSYEQYF.

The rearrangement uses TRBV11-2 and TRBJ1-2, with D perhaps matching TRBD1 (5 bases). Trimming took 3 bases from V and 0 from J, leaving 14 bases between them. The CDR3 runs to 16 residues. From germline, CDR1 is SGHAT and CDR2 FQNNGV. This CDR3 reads CASSFLHTGSNYGYTF. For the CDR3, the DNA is TGTGCCAGCAGCTTTCTCCACACAGGCTCTAACTATGGCTACACCTTC.

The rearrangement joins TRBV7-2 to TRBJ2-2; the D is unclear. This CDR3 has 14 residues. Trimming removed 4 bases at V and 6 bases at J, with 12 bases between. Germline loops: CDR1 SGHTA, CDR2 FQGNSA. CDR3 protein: CASSWSVLAGELFF. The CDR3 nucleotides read TGTGCCAGCAGCTGGTCGGTCCTAGCCGGGGAGCTGTTTTTT.

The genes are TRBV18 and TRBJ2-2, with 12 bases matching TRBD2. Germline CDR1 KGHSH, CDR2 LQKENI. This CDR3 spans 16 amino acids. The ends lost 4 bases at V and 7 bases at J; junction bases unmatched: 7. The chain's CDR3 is CASSLGLAGLIGELFF. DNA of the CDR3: TGTGCCAGCTCACTTGGACTAGCGGGATTGATCGGGGAGCTGTTTTTT.

CDR3 sequence reads: CASSLGTAGYSNQPQHF. Written as DNA, the CDR3 is TGTGCCAGCAGCTTAGGGACGGCAGGTTATAGCAATCAGCCCCAGCATTTT. The chain carries TRBV7-2 and TRBJ1-5; D unclear. V was shortened by 1 base and J by 0 bases, with 13 bases between the two germline ends. This CDR3 region has 17 residues. Germline CDR1 is SGHTA and CDR2 is FQGNSA.

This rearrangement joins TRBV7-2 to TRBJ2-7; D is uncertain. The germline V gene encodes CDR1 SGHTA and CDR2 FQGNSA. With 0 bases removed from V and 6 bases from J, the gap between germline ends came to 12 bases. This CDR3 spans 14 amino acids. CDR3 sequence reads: CASSLAVAAREQYF. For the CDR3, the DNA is TGTGCCAGCAGCTTAGCTGTCGCGGCGCGCGAGCAGTACTTC.

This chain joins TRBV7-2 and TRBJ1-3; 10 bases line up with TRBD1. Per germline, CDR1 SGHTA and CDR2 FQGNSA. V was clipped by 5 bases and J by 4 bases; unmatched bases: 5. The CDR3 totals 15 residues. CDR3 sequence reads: CASSPGQGGGNTIYF. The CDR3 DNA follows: TGTGCCAGCAGCCCCGGACAGGGGGGAGGAAACACCATATATTTT.

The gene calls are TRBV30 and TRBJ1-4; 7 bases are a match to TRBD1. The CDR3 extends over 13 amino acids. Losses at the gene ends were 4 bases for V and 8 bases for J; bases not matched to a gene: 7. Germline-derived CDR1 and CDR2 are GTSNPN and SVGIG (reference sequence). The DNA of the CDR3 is TGTGCCTGGAAGACAGGGAATGAAGAAAAACTGTTTTTT. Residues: CAWKTGNEEKLFF.

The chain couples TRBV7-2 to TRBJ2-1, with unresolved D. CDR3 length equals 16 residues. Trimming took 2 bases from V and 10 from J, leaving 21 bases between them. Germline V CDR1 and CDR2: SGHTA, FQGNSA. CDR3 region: CASSLKGLPGENEQFF. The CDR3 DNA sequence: TGTGCCAGCAGCTTAAAGGGCCTCCCGGGTGAGAACGAGCAGTTCTTC.

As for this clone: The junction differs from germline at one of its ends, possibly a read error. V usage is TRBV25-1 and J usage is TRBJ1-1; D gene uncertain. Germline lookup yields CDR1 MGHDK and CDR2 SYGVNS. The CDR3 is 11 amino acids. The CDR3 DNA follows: TGTGCCAGCAGTGAGGATGGTGAAGATTTCTTT. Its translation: CASSEDGEDFF.

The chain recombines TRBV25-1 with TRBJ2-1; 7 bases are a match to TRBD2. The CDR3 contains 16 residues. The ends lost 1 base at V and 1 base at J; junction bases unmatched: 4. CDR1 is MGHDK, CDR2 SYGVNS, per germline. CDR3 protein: CASSELGGVSYNEQFF. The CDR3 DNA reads TGTGCCAGCAGTGAATTGGGAGGGGTTTCCTACAATGAGCAGTTCTTC.

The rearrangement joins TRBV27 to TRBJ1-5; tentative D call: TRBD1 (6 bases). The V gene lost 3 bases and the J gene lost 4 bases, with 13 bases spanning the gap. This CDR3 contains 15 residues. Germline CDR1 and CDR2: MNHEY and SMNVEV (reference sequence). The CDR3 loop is CASSLGAGRNQPQHF. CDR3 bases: TGTGCCAGCAGTTTGGGGGCAGGGAGGAATCAGCCCCAGCATTTT.

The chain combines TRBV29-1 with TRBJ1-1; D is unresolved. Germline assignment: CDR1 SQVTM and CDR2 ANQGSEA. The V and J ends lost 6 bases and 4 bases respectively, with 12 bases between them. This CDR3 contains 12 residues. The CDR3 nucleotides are TGCAGCGTAATAGGGCTTACCACTGAAGCTTTCTTT. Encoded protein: CSVIGLTTEAFF.

In nucleotides, the CDR3 is TGTGCCATCAGTACAGGGCCGGATTCACCCCTCCACTTT. It codes for CAISTGPDSPLHF. The J gene is TRBJ1-6, the V gene TRBV10-3, with D maybe TRBD1 (6 bases). Looked up from germline, CDR1 is ENHRY and CDR2 is SYGVKD. V lost 5 bases and J lost 8, with 10 bases in between. This CDR3 comprises 13 residues.

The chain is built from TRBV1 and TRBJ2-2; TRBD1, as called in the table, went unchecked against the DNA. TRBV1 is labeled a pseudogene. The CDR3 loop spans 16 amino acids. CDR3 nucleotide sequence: TGCACCAGCAGCCAAGGCTCAGTTGCGAACACCGGGGAGCTGTTTTTT. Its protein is CTSSQGSVANTGELFF.

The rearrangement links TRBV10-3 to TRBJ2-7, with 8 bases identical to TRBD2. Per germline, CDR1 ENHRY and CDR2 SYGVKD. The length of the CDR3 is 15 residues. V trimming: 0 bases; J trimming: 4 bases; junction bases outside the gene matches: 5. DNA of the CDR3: TGTGCCATCAGTGAGTCTGAAGCGGGAGAATACGAGCAGTACTTC. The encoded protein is CAISESEAGEYEQYF.

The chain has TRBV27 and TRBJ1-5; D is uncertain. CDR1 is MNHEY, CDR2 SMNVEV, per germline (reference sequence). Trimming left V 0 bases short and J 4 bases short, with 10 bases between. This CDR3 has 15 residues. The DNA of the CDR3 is TGTGCCAGCAGTTTATCGCTGGCAGCTAATCAGCCCCAGCATTTT. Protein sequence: CASSLSLAANQPQHF.

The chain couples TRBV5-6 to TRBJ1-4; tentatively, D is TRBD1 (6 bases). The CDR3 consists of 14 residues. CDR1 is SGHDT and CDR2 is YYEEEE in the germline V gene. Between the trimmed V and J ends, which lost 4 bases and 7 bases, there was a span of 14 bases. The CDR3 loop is CASSRPGGGEKLFF. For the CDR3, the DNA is TGTGCCAGCAGCCGCCCGGGAGGGGGTGAAAAACTGTTTTTT.

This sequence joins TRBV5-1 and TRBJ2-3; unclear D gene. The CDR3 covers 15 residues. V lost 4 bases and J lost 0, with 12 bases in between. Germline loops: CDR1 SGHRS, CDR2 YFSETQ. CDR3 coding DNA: TGCGCCAGCAGCCTCCAAGGAAAGAGCACAGATACGCAGTATTTT. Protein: CASSLQGKSTDTQYF.

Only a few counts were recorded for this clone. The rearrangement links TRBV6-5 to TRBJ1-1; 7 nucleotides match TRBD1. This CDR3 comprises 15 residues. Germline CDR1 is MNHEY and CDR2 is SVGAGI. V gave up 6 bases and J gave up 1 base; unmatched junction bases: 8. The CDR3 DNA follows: TGTGCCAGCAGACCCAGGGGGGCGCGGAACACTGAAGCTTTCTTT. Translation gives CASRPRGARNTEAFF.

The CDR3 nucleotides read TGTGCCAGCAGCCGCGGGAGCTCCTATAATTCACCCCTCCACTTT. Its translation is CASSRGSSYNSPLHF. J is TRBJ1-6 and V is TRBV27; D is uncertain. Germline V CDR1 and CDR2: MNHEY, SMNVEV (reference sequence). CDR3 length: 15 amino acids. V lost 6 bases and J 0 bases, leaving 9 bases between the germline ends.

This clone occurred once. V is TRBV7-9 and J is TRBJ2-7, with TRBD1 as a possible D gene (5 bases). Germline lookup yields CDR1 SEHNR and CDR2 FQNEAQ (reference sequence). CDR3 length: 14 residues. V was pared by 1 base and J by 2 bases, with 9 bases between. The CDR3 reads CASSLGGSTYEQYF. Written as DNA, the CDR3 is TGTGCCAGCAGCTTAGGGGGCAGCACCTACGAGCAGTACTTC.

CDR3 protein: CASGQTGQFFEKLFF. In nucleotides, the CDR3 is TGTGCCAGCGGGCAGACAGGGCAATTTTTTGAAAAACTGTTTTTT. The chain has TRBV19 and TRBJ1-4, with 7 bases fitting TRBD1. This CDR3 has 15 residues. Per the germline V gene, CDR1 is LNHDA and CDR2 is SQIVND (reference sequence). The J segment lost 7 bases and the V segment lost 9 bases, leaving 14 bases of the junction unmatched. The variable domain in full, completed from reference TRBV19 and TRBJ1-4, reads DGGITQSPKYLFRKEGQNVTLSCEQNLNHDAMYWYRQDPGQGLRLIYYSQIVNDFQKGDIAEGYSVSREKKESFPLTVTSAQKNPTAFYLCASGQTGQFFEKLFFGSGTQLSVL.

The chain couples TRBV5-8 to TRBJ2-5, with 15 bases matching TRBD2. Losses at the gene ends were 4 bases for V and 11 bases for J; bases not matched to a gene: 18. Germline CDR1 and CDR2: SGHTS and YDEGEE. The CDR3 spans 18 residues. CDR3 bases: TGTGCCAGCAGCATAGCGGGACTAGCGGGGGGCTCCCGCGAGGAGCAGTACTTC. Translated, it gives CASSIAGLAGGSREEQYF.

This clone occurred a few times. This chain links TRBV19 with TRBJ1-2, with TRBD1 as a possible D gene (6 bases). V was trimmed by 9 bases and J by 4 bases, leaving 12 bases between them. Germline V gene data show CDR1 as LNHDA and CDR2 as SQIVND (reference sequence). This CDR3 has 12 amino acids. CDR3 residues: CASTGRSYGYTF. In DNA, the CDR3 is TGTGCCAGCACAGGGAGAAGCTATGGCTACACCTTC.

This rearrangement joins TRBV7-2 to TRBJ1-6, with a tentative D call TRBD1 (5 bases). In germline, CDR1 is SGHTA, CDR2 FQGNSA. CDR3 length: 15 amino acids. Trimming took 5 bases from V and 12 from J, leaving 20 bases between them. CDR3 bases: TGTGCCAGCAGCGCCCAGGGAATCGGGGGAGGACCCCTCCACTTT. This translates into CASSAQGIGGGPLHF.